This T cell receptor beta chain is drawn from a study of cytomegalovirus exposure and HLA in healthy donors (TCRdb year 2017). Background on the whole study: According to an earlier analysis of 587 of the donors, some 180 million T cells yielded over 100 million unique TCR beta sequences and approximately 300 Gb of sequence data. An earlier analysis of 587 of the donors used high-throughput TCR beta sequencing to judge whether each TCR beta V gene segment behaved as functional or pseudogenic. To predict cytomegalovirus infection status, the study combined high-throughput TCR immunosequencing, statistical association of individual TCRs with disease status, and machine learning. Four to six DR-DQ haplotypes were handled as single units for association and clustering because linkage in the cohort was strong. Donor age, sex, ethnicity and CMV serostatus were compiled alongside the repertoire data. In a later analysis, previously published TCR beta repertoires from fewer than 750 donors were re-analyzed and high-resolution HLA genotyping was added so that TCR occurrence patterns could be studied. The study aimed to test whether cataloging public T cell receptors could reveal signatures of past pathogen exposure. The study profiled the T cell repertoires of more than 500 subjects by immunosequencing and related them to cytomegalovirus serostatus. Genome-wide SNP genotypes for about three fifths of the roughly 670 donors were used in a later genetic analysis, which treated that subset as a discovery cohort. The later analysis used no new phenotypic data to find candidate immune exposures, relying instead on TCR beta sequences and their occurrence across donors. Among around 400 genotyped donors of the cohort, an average of about 220,000 unique TCR beta nucleotide sequences was sequenced per donor, of which about 18% were non-productive. Both class I and class II loci were covered by HLA typing, at four-digit resolution. A separate validation cohort of roughly 130 different subjects was used in addition to the 666-subject first cohort. Every discovery cohort repertoire had been produced on one sequencing platform. About 310 gigabases of sequencing data and tens of millions of unique TCR sequences were included in an early release covering about 600 HLA-typed donors. The number of donors typed differed by locus, with about 629-630 for A, B, C, DRB1 and DQB1, more than 500 for DQA1, nearly 610 for DPA1, and roughly 450 for DPB1. Of the approximately 400 genotyped donors, over 70% fell in the genetic ancestry cluster associated with self-reported Caucasian donors.

Points the paper makes about the study in general: In a later analysis, TCR association rates were found to vary across HLA loci, with the most associated TCRs seen for DRB1 alleles and the fewest for HLA-C alleles. Some IMGT-functional V segments, including TRBV6-2 and TRBV6-3, could not be distinguished by the 87-base-pair reads and were therefore excluded. In a later analysis, HLA-associated TCR beta chains showed more clonal expansion and lower generation probabilities than non-associated chains that were equally common. Across donors, most TCR sequences were observed very rarely, whereas some public TCRs were present in many individuals. A further reported finding was that TCR beta sequences accurately predicted the HLA-A and HLA-B alleles for most subjects in the first cohort. Because HLA typing was missing for some donors at each locus, association tests included only the typed subset. It was suggested by the authors that the approach could potentially be generalized to other disease states and immunological phenotypes. The classifier was reported to diagnose cytomegalovirus status with high specificity and sensitivity in both the original cohort and the validation cohort. Compared with the roughly 720-donor mean, donors in an Asian-associated ancestry cluster had fewer N-insertions in productive TCRs, according to a later genetic analysis. Only TCR beta chains were sequenced in this cohort, and the absence of alpha or paired-chain data limited detectable features. When HLA alleles, especially DR and DQ, strongly co-occurred, attributing TCR associations to individual alleles was difficult. V-gene and J-gene trimming of TCR beta chains was associated with a missense DCLRE1C variant in a later genetic analysis, and the association was replicated in an independent cohort. Broadly in line with IMGT annotations, most TCR beta V segments showed up in productive rearrangements about 87% or about 30% of the time in an earlier analysis of roughly 590 of the donors. A cluster of highly shared sequence variants was judged likely to be a technical artifact of the sequencing pipeline. Immune exposure information for the cohort was limited to CMV serostatus. Presence/absence analyses assumed roughly uniform sequencing depth across donors, an assumption that may not hold. The study gave a list of some 150 TCR beta chains associated with cytomegalovirus. Around 16 rarely observed V segments, including chromosome 9 orphons, were excluded from the earlier analysis of a few hundred of the donors because counts were too low. Several of the top co-occurrence clusters appeared to be linked to parvovirus B19, influenza, CMV and Epstein-Barr virus, according to a later analysis. Linkage disequilibrium might explain the correlated functional status among segregating V segments, but an unknown experimental factor could not be excluded. According to a later analysis, most CMV-associated TCR beta chains appeared to be HLA-restricted, and the HLA associations seemed to be driven largely by CMV exposure. In a later analysis, 16,951 TCR beta sequences were associated with specific HLA alleles at a false discovery rate of 0.05. A few of the identified cytomegalovirus-associated TCR beta chains were confirmed in vitro to be specific for cytomegalovirus antigens.

Library preparation employed the immunoSEQ multiplex PCR assay. The multiplex PCR relied on a mix of 60 forward primers for TCR Vbeta segments and 13 reverse primers for TCR Jbeta segments. Amplification of the CDR3 region of rearranged TCR beta genes was performed with a multiplex PCR assay on genomic DNA. The amplified TCR beta libraries were sequenced on the Illumina HiSeq System as 87-base-pair reads. The original pipeline was this. Across the 500 to 750 repertoires, a later analysis counted 78 million or so unique TCR beta chains, roughly 11 million of which were shared by at least two donors. To remove PCR and sequencing errors, raw reads were error-corrected and collapsed into unique sequences using a nearest-neighbor algorithm that merged closely related sequences. V, D and J gene segments were assigned by aligning CDR3 sequences to IMGT reference sequences. For a sequence to be retained, a match of at least six nucleotides to both a V gene segment and a J gene segment was required. Rearrangements were classified as productive when the CDR3 lacked stop codons and remained in frame with V and J, and all other rearrangements were classified as non-productive. CDR3 was defined by IMGT convention, running from the second conserved V-encoded cysteine to the conserved J-encoded phenylalanine. In an earlier analysis of some 550 of the donors, sequences lacking an unambiguous match to a single V gene segment were excluded. In an earlier analysis of around 600 of the donors, V segments were called functional above 56.7% productive rearrangements and were called segregating when the between-donor standard deviation exceeded 5%. A statistical classification framework was built for diagnosing cytomegalovirus status from the catalog of TCR beta chain sequences. In a later analysis, TCR nucleotide sequences were compared against IMGT/GENE-DB human TR gene sequences so that V and J genes could be assigned. A later analysis assigned CDR3 sequences and most-parsimonious VDJ recombination scenarios with the TCRdist pipeline. In a later analysis, each TCR beta chain was defined by its CDR3 amino acid sequence together with its V-gene family, and reads without a unique V-gene family were excluded. In a later analysis, 450 to 600 highly shared, low-generation-probability nucleotide sequences were removed to address suspected cross-contamination and a sequencing artifact. For each public chain, a later analysis derived a clonal expansion index from normalized ranks of inferred template counts within each repertoire. A later analysis computed generation probabilities with a VDJ recombination model fitted to out-of-frame rearrangements, and checked the results against IGoR. A later analysis scored TCR-TCR, TCR-HLA and TCR-CMV co-occurrence with hypergeometric tests, applying a repertoire-size bias correction to TCR pairs. In a later analysis, false discovery rates were estimated by permuting HLA or CMV assignments 20 times. In a later analysis, co-occurring TCRs were grouped with DBSCAN, and TCRdist sequence similarity was added when clustering was performed within HLA-allele-positive subsets. Co-occurrence clustering excluded repertoires with fewer than 30,000 or more than 120,000 public chains, plus five with anomalous nucleotide sharing. What TCRdb holds here is the immuneACCESS table cut down to in-frame rearrangements. Part of the clones is not present; checked against another copy, under half of the missing clones reflect an unresolved V gene, and the others are unexplained. V and J calls and clone size are those listed in that table; D and trimming were worked out from the DNA. The sample table includes under 150,000 clones. The top ten clones comprise just under 2% of the sample.

As encoded in the germline V gene, CDR1 is SNHLY while CDR2 is FYNNEI. V is shortened by 4 bases, J by 3 bases, and the region joining them spans 10 bases. The CDR3 spans 14 residues, from the cysteine through the phenylalanine. Of all the DNA, just the CDR3 is kept, 42 bases in frame from base 1. Worth noting for this clone: The specificity of this receptor is unknown.

The cohort was made up of 650 to 700 healthy bone marrow donors. All cohort members were sampled while nominally healthy, although unrecorded immune exposures were likely present. The donor tested CMV seronegative, placing the donor among the roughly 400 seronegative members of the cohort. A peripheral blood sample was collected from each donor, and TCR beta sequencing was performed on peripheral blood mononuclear cells. The Qiagen DNeasy Blood Extraction Kit was used to extract genomic DNA from the blood cell samples. The receptor was derived from a woman between 55 and 75 years old in good health and CMV-seronegative. The sequenced material came from PBMCs. Recombination connected TRBV2 to TRBJ2-4; TRBD2 is possibly the D segment (5 matching bases). This receptor carries the CDR3 CASSVASGKNIQYF. The nucleotide sequence is given as TGTGCCAGCAGTGTTGCAAGCGGCAAAAACATTCAGTACTTC.